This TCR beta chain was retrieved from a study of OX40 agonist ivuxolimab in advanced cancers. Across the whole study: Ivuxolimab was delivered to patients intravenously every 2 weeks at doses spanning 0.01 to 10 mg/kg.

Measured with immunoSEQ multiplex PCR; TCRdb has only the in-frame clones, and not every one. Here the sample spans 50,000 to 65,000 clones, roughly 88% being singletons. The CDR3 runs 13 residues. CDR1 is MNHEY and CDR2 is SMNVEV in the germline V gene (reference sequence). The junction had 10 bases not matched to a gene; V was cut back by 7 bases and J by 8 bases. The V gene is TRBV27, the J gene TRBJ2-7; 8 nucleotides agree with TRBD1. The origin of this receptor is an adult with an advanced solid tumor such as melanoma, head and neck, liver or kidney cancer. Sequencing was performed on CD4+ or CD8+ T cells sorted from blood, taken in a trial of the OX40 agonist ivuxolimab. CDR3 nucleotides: TGTGCCAGCAAGCCCCCCGACAGGGGTAAGCAGTACTTC. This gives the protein CASKPPDRGKQYF.